This is a list of T cell receptor beta chains from one sample in a study of graft-versus-host responses after intestinal transplantation. Method: immunoSEQ multiplex PCR; TCRdb's copy keeps in-frame clones and lacks some. Of 40,000 or so clones in the sample, around nine tenths were seen once. The source was PBMCs, collected 260 to 270 days after transplant. The receptors originated from a human patient who received an intestinal transplant, so some T cells may come from the graft donor. CDR3s include the opening cysteine and the closing phenylalanine or tryptophan. A D gene is named only where the DNA matches it firmly. Only some rows state a clone size, as once, few, many or a class for expanded clones.

>TRBJ1-5|TRBD1|-|TRBV7-2
CASRDRGSNQPQHF
TGTGCCAGCAGGGACAGGGGGAGCAATCAGCCCCAGCATTTT
>TRBJ1-5|TRBD1|-|TRBV6-4
CASSETSTGGQPQHF
TGTGCCAGCAGTGAAACATCGACAGGGGGTCAGCCCCAGCATTTT
>TRBJ2-1|-|-|TRBV7-3
CASSLSSGPMDEQFF
TGTGCCAGCAGCTTGTCTTCCGGGCCCATGGATGAGCAGTTCTTC
>TRBJ2-6|-|few|TRBV6-1
CASSEDSSGANVLTF
TGTGCCAGCAGTGAAGACAGCTCTGGGGCCAACGTCCTGACTTTC
>TRBJ1-2|-|-|TRBV2
CARSQEDTNYGYTF
TGTGCCAGGTCGCAGGAAGACACCAACTATGGCTACACCTTC
>TRBJ2-3|-|-|TRBV9
CASTPTGGTDTQYF
TGTGCCAGCACCCCCACGGGGGGCACAGATACGCAGTATTTT
>TRBJ1-2|-|-|TRBV6-1
CASSDGISGFGYTF
TGTGCCAGCAGTGATGGGATCTCAGGGTTCGGCTACACCTTC
>TRBJ2-7|-|-|TRBV6-6
CASRPTVESSYEQYF
TGTGCCAGCAGACCGACAGTGGAAAGCTCCTACGAGCAGTACTTC
>TRBJ1-4|-|-|TRBV19
CASSTEGWEKLFF
TGTGCCAGTAGTACGGAGGGATGGGAAAAACTGTTTTTT
>TRBJ2-1|-|-|TRBV19
CASSISSYNEQFF
TGTGCCAGTAGTATCAGCTCCTACAATGAGCAGTTCTTC
>TRBJ2-1|-|-|TRBV5-1
CASSLAGVYLGGQFF
TGCGCCAGCAGCTTGGCCGGGGTCTATTTAGGGGGACAGTTCTTC
>TRBJ2-2|-|-|TRBV9
CASMLDTNTGELFF
TGTGCCAGCATGTTAGATACGAACACCGGGGAGCTGTTTTTT